The next 28 T cell receptor beta chains were all read from a single sample in a study of T cells after yellow fever vaccination. TCRdb called the 5' RACE reads again in MiXCR, with one record for every CDR3 protein. The data show about 200,000 distinct CDR3 sequences, under 3.5% seen once. The sample consisted of CD4+ T cells sorted from PBMCs, taken 10 days after the yellow fever booster vaccination. These receptors all come from a man younger than 35 who received the YFV17D yellow fever vaccine.

This clonotype was recorded at least ten times. The chain joins TRBV4-2 to TRBJ2-4, with 9 bases lining up with TRBD2. CDR3 length equals 19 residues. V shed 0 bases, J shed 0 bases, and the junction held 9 bases outside the gene matches. CDR1 is LGHNA and CDR2 is YNFKEQ in the germline V gene. CDR3: CASSQEPPSGVLAKNIQYF. In DNA form, the CDR3 reads TGTGCCAGCAGCCAAGAGCCTCCTAGCGGGGTTTTAGCCAAAAACATTCAGTACTTC.

A few counts support this clonotype. The CDR3 here is CATSDLTSGGEKGDEQYV. The CDR3 coding sequence is TGTGCCACCAGTGATTTGACTAGCGGGGGCGAGAAAGGAGACGAGCAGTACGTC. The genes are TRBV24-1 and TRBJ2-7, with 11 bases identical to TRBD2. In germline, CDR1 is KGHDR, CDR2 SFDVKD. V was pared by 0 bases and J by 5 bases, with 11 bases of the junction left unmatched. CDR3 size: 18 residues.

V is TRBV18 and J is TRBJ2-4; D is unclear. Germline values: CDR1 KGHSH, CDR2 LQKENI. The CDR3 extends over 14 amino acids. Between the trimmed V and J ends, which lost 3 bases and 5 bases, there was a span of 11 bases. CDR3: CASSPPNLQNIQYF. Here the CDR3 DNA reads TGTGCCAGCTCACCTCCTAACTTACAAAACATTCAGTACTTC. Filled out from reference TRBV18 and TRBJ2-4, the complete variable domain reads NAGVMQNPRHLVRRRGQEARLRCSPMKGHSHVYWYRQLPEEGLKFMVYLQKENIIDESGMPKERFSAEFPKEGPSILRIQQVVRGDSAAYFCASSPPNLQNIQYFGAGTRLSVL.

This clonotype was detected only a few times. This rearrangement joins TRBV21-1 to TRBJ2-7; the D segment call TRBD1 is taken from the table without a DNA check. TRBV21-1 is deemed a pseudogene. This CDR3 comprises 14 residues. The CDR3 is CASSTQTGTYEQYV. The CDR3 bases are TGTGCCAGCAGCACTCAGACGGGAACCTACGAGCAGTACGTC.

This clonotype showed up just a few times. J is TRBJ1-1 and V is TRBV7-2, with TRBD1 identical over 7 bases. The ends lost 2 bases at V and 6 bases at J; junction bases unmatched: 6. The CDR3 totals 14 residues. CDR1 and CDR2 from the germline V gene are SGHTA and FQGNSA. CDR3: CASSLSVGQPEAFF. The CDR3 DNA sequence: TGTGCCAGCAGCTTAAGTGTGGGACAGCCTGAAGCTTTCTTT.

This clonotype was seen a handful of times. The V and J genes are TRBV5-5 and TRBJ2-5; D gene uncertain. The germline gives CDR1 SGHKS, CDR2 YYEKEE (reference sequence). The germline V and J ends were trimmed by 4 bases and 0 bases, with 7 bases remaining between them. The CDR3 length is 13 residues. In DNA, the CDR3 is TGTGCCAGCAGCGGAGACGACCAAGAGACCCAGTACTTC. This translates into CASSGDDQETQYF.

The rearrangement joins TRBV19 to TRBJ2-7; 7 nucleotides match TRBD1. Germline V gene sequence: CDR1 LNHDA, CDR2 SQIVND (reference sequence). Trimming took 7 bases from V and 6 from J; bases not matched to a gene: 3. The CDR3 covers 11 residues. CDR3 sequence: CASNSGGEQYV. The CDR3 DNA reads as TGTGCCAGTAACTCAGGGGGCGAGCAGTACGTC.

This clonotype was observed at least ten times. This chain connects TRBV5-1 to TRBJ2-3; a weak D match, TRBD2 (6 bases). V was cut by 0 bases and J by 3 bases, with 8 bases left in between. The CDR3 has 14 amino acids. Germline loops: CDR1 SGHRS, CDR2 YFSETQ. Written as DNA, the CDR3 is TGCGCCAGCAGCTTGGGGCTAGCGACAGATACGCAGTATTTT. Its translation: CASSLGLATDTQYF.

This clonotype was seen at least ten times. The CDR3 loop reads CAWSVYENSPLHF. The CDR3 DNA reads as TGTGCCTGGAGTGTATACGAGAATTCACCCCTCCACTTT. The chain combines TRBV30 with TRBJ1-6; D gene unclear. V was trimmed by 0 bases and J by 7 bases, leaving 7 bases between them. Germline assignment: CDR1 GTSNPN and CDR2 SVGIG (reference sequence). This CDR3 is 13 amino acids long.

This clonotype has only a few counts. The V and J genes are TRBV7-9 and TRBJ1-2; 10 nucleotides align to TRBD1. Germline V CDR1 and CDR2: SEHNR, FQNEAQ (reference sequence). The ends lost 6 bases at V and 6 bases at J; junction bases unmatched: 10. The CDR3 is 15 residues long. The CDR3 spells CASSPPGQGIHGYTF. The CDR3 DNA sequence: TGTGCCAGCAGTCCTCCGGGACAGGGGATACATGGCTACACCTTC.

This clonotype was counted only a few times. The gene calls are TRBV29-1 and TRBJ1-5; 12 positions match TRBD1. The V segment lost 4 bases and the J segment 4 bases; nucleotides outside the gene matches: 14. The CDR3 extends over 18 amino acids. Per germline, CDR1 SQVTM and CDR2 ANQGSEA. CDR3 sequence reads: CSVAFGGTGGATNQPQHF. The CDR3 DNA follows: TGCAGCGTTGCCTTTGGCGGGACAGGGGGCGCAACGAATCAGCCCCAGCATTTT.

This clonotype was detected only a few times. The V and J genes are TRBV7-2 and TRBJ2-1; 14 bases map to TRBD2. Germline CDR1 SGHTA, CDR2 FQGNSA. V lost 5 bases to trimming and J lost 6 bases; unmatched junction nucleotides: 15. The CDR3 runs to 19 residues. As DNA, the CDR3 is TGTGCCAGCAGCGTGACTAGCGGGGGGGCCCGGGGAACTATCAATGAGCAGTTCTTC. It encodes CASSVTSGGARGTINEQFF.

This clonotype came up a few times. The chain uses TRBV12-3 or TRBV12-4 and TRBJ2-1, with TRBD1 matching 7 bases. V lost 5 bases and J lost 0; bases outside the gene matches: 7. CDR3 length: 16 residues. CDR3: CASSPRGQFSYNEQFF. CDR3 DNA: TGTGCCAGCAGTCCTAGGGGACAGTTCTCCTACAATGAGCAGTTCTTC.

The chain links TRBV5-1 to TRBJ2-1, with TRBD2 matching over 8 bases. Trimming took 3 bases from V and 0 from J; bases not matched to a gene: 8. CDR3 length: 17 residues. From germline, CDR1 is SGHRS and CDR2 YFSETQ. The DNA of the CDR3 is TGCGCCAGCAGCTGGGGATTAGCGGGGCCCTCCTACAATGAGCAGTTCTTC. Its protein is CASSWGLAGPSYNEQFF.

This clonotype appeared many times. This chain connects TRBV18 to TRBJ1-2, with D possibly being TRBD1 (5 bases). Germline CDR1 reads KGHSH; CDR2 reads LQKENI. The CDR3 contains 15 residues. V lost 3 bases to trimming and J lost 4 bases, with 15 bases between them. CDR3 DNA sequence: TGTGCCAGCTCACCGGTATCAACAGGTCTCTATGGCTACACCTTC. It translates to CASSPVSTGLYGYTF.

The rearrangement joins TRBV2 to TRBJ2-5; maybe TRBD2 (5 bases). The CDR3 consists of 14 residues. The V gene lost 6 bases and the J gene lost 2 bases, with 13 bases spanning the gap. Germline V lookup: CDR1 SNHLY, CDR2 FYNNEI. CDR3 residues: CASRNPDSQETQYF. The CDR3, as DNA: TGTGCCAGCAGGAACCCGGACTCGCAAGAGACCCAGTACTTC.

This clonotype was seen many times. The genes are TRBV2 and TRBJ2-1; TRBD1 is a possible D gene (6 bases). Germline assignment: CDR1 SNHLY and CDR2 FYNNEI. Trimming pared 2 bases from V and 9 bases from J, leaving 17 bases between. This CDR3 is built from 15 residues. This CDR3 is CASSEIGPAGAEQFF. The DNA of the CDR3 is TGTGCCAGCAGTGAAATTGGGCCAGCAGGGGCTGAGCAGTTCTTC.

There are many counts of this clonotype. The genes are TRBV7-3 and TRBJ2-2; D is ambiguous. The CDR3 sequence is 16 residues long. Germline CDR1 and CDR2: SGHTA and FQGTGA. With 3 bases removed from V and 0 bases from J, the gap between germline ends came to 11 bases. CDR3: CASSFNTGANTGELFF. The CDR3, as DNA: TGTGCCAGCAGCTTCAACACGGGTGCGAACACCGGGGAGCTGTTTTTT.

This clonotype was counted ten times or more. The chain carries TRBV5-5 and TRBJ1-1, with D possibly matching TRBD1 (5 bases). V was trimmed by 4 bases and J by 5 bases, leaving 12 bases between them. The CDR3 is 13 amino acids. The V gene's germline CDR1 is SGHKS and CDR2 YYEKEE (reference sequence). CDR3 sequence: CASSMLGRTEAFF. The CDR3, as DNA: TGTGCCAGCAGCATGCTGGGGCGGACTGAAGCTTTCTTT.

This clonotype has ten or more counts. The rearrangement links TRBV5-4 to TRBJ2-1, with a weak D call TRBD2 (7 bases). The CDR3 is 14 residues long. Trimming removed 2 bases from V and 5 bases from J, with 11 bases in between. Germline loops: CDR1 SGHNT, CDR2 YYREEE (reference sequence). This CDR3 is CASSLQGGDNEQFF. CDR3 in DNA: TGTGCCAGCAGCTTACAAGGGGGGGACAATGAGCAGTTCTTC.

This clonotype came up a few times. This rearrangement joins TRBV20-1 to TRBJ2-1, with 11 bases identical to TRBD2. Per the germline V gene, CDR1 is DFQATT and CDR2 is SNEGSKA (reference sequence). This CDR3 region has 15 residues. Trimming removed 6 bases from V and 6 bases from J; junction bases left unmatched: 10. The CDR3, as DNA: TGCAGTGCCCCACCGGGACTAGCGGTTTCCAATGAGCAGTTCTTC. Residues: CSAPPGLAVSNEQFF.

This clonotype was counted ten times or more. This chain uses TRBV6-2 or TRBV6-3 with TRBJ2-3; TRBD2 matches 8 bases. Losses at the gene ends were 2 bases for V and 3 bases for J; bases not matched to a gene: 4. CDR3 length: 15 residues. Germline CDR1 reads MNHEY; CDR2 reads SVGEGT. As DNA, the CDR3 is TGTGCCAGCAGTTACGTGGGACTAGGGACAGATACGCAGTATTTT. Its protein is CASSYVGLGTDTQYF.

Ten or more counts support this clonotype. The chain carries TRBV6-5 and TRBJ1-4; D might be TRBD1 (6 bases). Per germline, CDR1 MNHEY and CDR2 SVGAGI. V was cut by 2 bases and J by 4 bases, with 11 bases left in between. The length of the CDR3 is 15 residues. The CDR3 bases are TGTGCCAGCAGTTACCAACAGGGCGGTAATGAAAAACTGTTTTTT. Its protein is CASSYQQGGNEKLFF.

J is TRBJ1-5 and V is TRBV18, with 9 bases identical to TRBD1. Germline V gives CDR1 KGHSH, CDR2 LQKENI. The CDR3 totals 17 residues. After removal of 5 bases from V and 0 bases from J, the junction contained 8 bases not matched to a gene. CDR3 in amino acids: CASSGTGTGYSNQPQHF. CDR3 nucleotides: TGTGCCAGCTCAGGGACAGGGACTGGATATAGCAATCAGCCCCAGCATTTT.

The chain recombines TRBV2 with TRBJ2-1, with 12 bases identical to TRBD2. Germline V gene sequence: CDR1 SNHLY, CDR2 FYNNEI. The J segment lost 5 bases and the V segment lost 6 bases, leaving 11 bases of the junction unmatched. This CDR3 is built from 17 residues. The CDR3 spells CASRRSSGGARDNEQFF. Here the CDR3 DNA reads TGTGCCAGCAGGAGGTCTAGCGGGGGGGCACGAGACAATGAGCAGTTCTTC.

This clonotype was picked up a small number of times. V gene TRBV6-6 combines with J gene TRBJ1-6; unclear D gene. Germline CDR1 MNHNY, CDR2 SVGAGI (reference sequence). V lost 0 bases, J lost 8 bases, and 11 bases lay in between. The CDR3 runs to 15 residues. The CDR3, as DNA: TGTGCCAGCAGTTACTCCGGGATCATGGATTCACCCCTCCACTTT. This gives the protein CASSYSGIMDSPLHF.

This clonotype was picked up a small number of times. The chain employs TRBV5-1 and TRBJ2-2; TRBD2 matches 10 bases. CDR1 and CDR2 (germline): SGHRS, YFSETQ. CDR3 length equals 16 residues. After removal of 0 bases from V and 4 bases from J, the junction contained 3 bases not matched to a gene. The CDR3 region is CASSLALAGSTGELFF. The CDR3 DNA sequence: TGCGCCAGCAGCTTGGCACTAGCGGGGTCCACCGGGGAGCTGTTTTTT.

This rearrangement joins TRBV7-2 to TRBJ1-2, with 7 positions matching TRBD1. Germline assignment: CDR1 SGHTA and CDR2 FQGNSA. The CDR3 has 16 amino acids. J lost 4 bases, V lost 4 bases, and 12 bases had no gene match. DNA of the CDR3: TGTGCCAGCAGCTCCTGGGACAGTTCTCTGGGCTATGGCTACACCTTC. Its translation: CASSSWDSSLGYGYTF.